This T cell receptor (beta chain) was sequenced during a study of blood T cells in healthy people across ages. The draw of peripheral blood yielded ten milliliters from each donor. Each sample yielded at least 5 micrograms of PBMC total RNA. This clonotype was recorded a few times. Together with a sample-barcoded 5' primer, a J-beta primer mix was included in a second PCR lasting about 6 to 11 cycles. Template switching added a 12-random-nucleotide identifier to every cDNA molecule. At least 2.5 million CDR3-containing paired-end reads were obtained per sample. From the 5' RACE reads, TCRdb called clonotypes with MiXCR, one entry per CDR3 protein. The top ten hold around 25% of the sample, which has over 600,000 distinct CDR3 sequences, approximately 60% seen once. The sample taken for sequencing was blood. The receptor comes from a middle-aged man in good health.

The CDR3, as DNA: TGTGCCAGCAACTTAGGGGGCCTTGGGGCCAACGTCCTGACTTTC. Its protein is CASNLGGLGANVLTF. This rearrangement joins TRBV6-2 or TRBV6-3 to TRBJ2-6, with 7 bases identical to TRBD1. Germline V gene sequence: CDR1 MNHEY, CDR2 SVGEGT. The V and J ends lost 7 bases and 3 bases, in that order; junction bases with no gene match: 6. This CDR3 has 15 amino acids.